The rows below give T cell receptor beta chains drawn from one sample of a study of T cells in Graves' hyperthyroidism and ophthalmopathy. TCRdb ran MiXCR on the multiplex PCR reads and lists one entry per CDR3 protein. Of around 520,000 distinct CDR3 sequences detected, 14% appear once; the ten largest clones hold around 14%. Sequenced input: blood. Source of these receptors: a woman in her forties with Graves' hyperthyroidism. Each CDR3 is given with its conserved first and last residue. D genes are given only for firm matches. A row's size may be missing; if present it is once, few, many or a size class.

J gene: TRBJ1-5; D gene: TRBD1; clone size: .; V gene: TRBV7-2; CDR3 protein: CASSQVNRGEQPQHF; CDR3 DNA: TGCGCCAGCAGCCAAGTAAACAGGGGGGAGCAGCCCCAGCATTTT
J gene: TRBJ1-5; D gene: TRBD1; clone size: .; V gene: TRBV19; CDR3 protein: CASNLLQGASNQPQHF; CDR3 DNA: TGTGCCAGTAACCTCCTCCAGGGGGCATCCAATCAGCCCCAGCATTTT
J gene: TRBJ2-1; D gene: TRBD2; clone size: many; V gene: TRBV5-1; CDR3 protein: CASSLAGTSGREEQFF; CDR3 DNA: TGCGCCAGCAGCTTGGCCGGGACTAGCGGGAGGGAGGAGCAGTTCTTC
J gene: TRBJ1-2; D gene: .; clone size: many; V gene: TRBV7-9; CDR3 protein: CASSRELYGYTF; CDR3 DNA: TGTGCCAGCAGCCGGGAACTCTATGGCTACACCTTC
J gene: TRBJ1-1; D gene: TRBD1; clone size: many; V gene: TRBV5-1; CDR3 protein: CASSLTGVMNTEAFF; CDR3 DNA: TGCGCCAGCAGCTTGACAGGGGTCATGAACACTGAAGCTTTCTTT
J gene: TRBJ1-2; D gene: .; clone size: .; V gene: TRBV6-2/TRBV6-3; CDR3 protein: CASRVDSNYGYTF; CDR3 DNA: TGTGCCAGCAGAGTAGACAGTAACTATGGCTACACCTTC
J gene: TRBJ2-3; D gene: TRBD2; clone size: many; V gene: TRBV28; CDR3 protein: CASSYRSGPGVDTQYF; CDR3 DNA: TGTGCCAGCAGTTACCGTAGCGGGCCGGGAGTCGATACGCAGTATTTT
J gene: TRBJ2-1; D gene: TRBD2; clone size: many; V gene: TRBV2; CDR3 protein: CASSEWLAEINEQFF; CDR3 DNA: TGTGCCAGCAGTGAATGGCTAGCGGAAATCAATGAGCAGTTCTTC
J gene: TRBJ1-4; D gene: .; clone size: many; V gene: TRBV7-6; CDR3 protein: CASSPGLVSSADEKLFF; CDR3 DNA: TGTGCCAGCAGCCCCGGACTAGTATCTTCAGCGGATGAAAAACTGTTTTTT
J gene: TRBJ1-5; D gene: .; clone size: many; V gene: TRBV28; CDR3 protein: CAGDRSRNQPQHF; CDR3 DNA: TGTGCCGGAGACAGGTCCCGCAATCAGCCCCAGCATTTT
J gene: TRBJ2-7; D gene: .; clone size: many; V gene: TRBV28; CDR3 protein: CASSPPYGNEQYF; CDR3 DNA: TGTGCCAGCAGTCCGCCGTATGGAAACGAGCAGTACTTC